This T cell receptor (beta chain) was identified during a study of blood T cell repertoires in COVID-19. Study information: T cells, B-cell-depleted T cells, or PBMCs provided the cDNA or gDNA that served as material.

Assay: immunoSEQ multiplex PCR; the TCRdb copy retains only in-frame clones and omits some. Of fewer than 250,000 clones in the sample, roughly four fifths were seen once. The CDR3 loop spans 14 amino acids. CDR1 is MNHEY, CDR2 SVGAGI, per germline. V dropped 0 bases and J dropped 7 bases, with 13 bases sitting between them. Within 2 weeks before study entry, exposed participants met a COVID-19 case. This chain connects TRBV6-5 to TRBJ2-7, with a possible D match to TRBD2 (5 bases). This TCR came from a woman aged 40-49 years who had been exposed to COVID-19. Sample: PBMCs or T cells enriched from blood (not recorded which). This CDR3 is CASSYSFGMREQYF. In nucleotides, the CDR3 is TGTGCCAGCAGTTACTCGTTCGGGATGAGGGAGCAGTACTTC.